Presented here are 2 T cell receptor beta chains from one specimen sequenced in a study of vaccination and CD4 T cells after COVID-19. Their antigen targets remain unknown. Cultured CD4+ T-cell DNA underwent Oncomine TCR Beta short-read sequencing. Using its own MiXCR run on the PCR reads, TCRdb lists one record per CDR3 protein. The data show some 14,000 distinct CDR3 sequences, roughly 53% seen once. The treatment was: roughly 10-day PBMC culture with coronavirus spike peptide pools or control peptides (ViraFEST assay). This sample comprised CD4+ T cells from blood, cultured in vitro, obtained before SARS-CoV-2 vaccination. The receptors were gathered from a human donor who had recovered from COVID-19.

The chain has TRBV14 and TRBJ2-7, with 7 bases fitting TRBD1. J lost 2 bases, V lost 4 bases, and 8 bases had no gene match. Germline V gene lookup returns CDR1 SGHDN and CDR2 FVKESK. The CDR3 loop spans 15 amino acids. CDR3 DNA: TGTGCCAGCAGCCCCTTCACAGGGGTAACCTACGAGCAGTACTTC. Encoded protein: CASSPFTGVTYEQYF.

The rearrangement joins TRBV11-1 to TRBJ2-2, with D possibly being TRBD2 (6 bases). Germline values: CDR1 SGHAT, CDR2 FQDESV (reference sequence). V was clipped by 5 bases and J by 1 base, with 11 bases between them. The CDR3 is made up of 15 amino acids. The CDR3 coding sequence is TGTGCCAGCAGCCCCGCGGGGAGGAACACCGGGGAGCTGTTTTTT. Amino acids: CASSPAGRNTGELFF.